This TCR beta chain was found in a study of blood T cell repertoires in COVID-19. Study information: From T cells, B-cell-depleted T cells, or PBMCs came the material, which was cDNA or gDNA.

V lost 3 bases to trimming and J lost 4 bases, with 15 bases between them. The CDR3 totals 15 residues. Germline assignment: CDR1 MNHEY and CDR2 SMNVEV (reference sequence). TCRdb's table, derived via immunoSEQ multiplex PCR, lists solely in-frame clones and lacks some. The table has 150,000 to 200,000 clones, approximately 86% seen once. This chain joins TRBV27 and TRBJ1-2; maybe TRBD1 (6 bases). The sequenced sample was peripheral blood. The TCR sequence derives from a man in his 70s with acute or convalescent COVID-19. CDR3 DNA: TGTGCCAGCAGTTTCGGGACACGGGCGATCTATGGCTACACCTTC. Protein product: CASSFGTRAIYGYTF.